The clone carrying this T cell receptor beta chain was observed once. Its antigen is not identified. Germline CDR1 is WSHSY and CDR2 is SAAADI. The CDR3 extends over 13 amino acids. Trimming left V 1 base short and J 7 bases short, with 11 bases between. PCR primers comprised 60 Vbeta and 13 Jbeta primers. Only in-frame clones appear in the TCRdb table, and some are missing; sequencing was by immunoSEQ multiplex PCR. The data show more than 150,000 clones, about 80% seen once. This record comes from a study of cytomegalovirus exposure and HLA in healthy donors. Study-wide results and caveats: A later analysis showed HLA-associated TCR beta chains outstripping equally common others in clonal expansion. A later analysis linked a missense variant in DCLRE1C to the trimming of TCR beta V and J genes.

The V call is TRBV10-2, the J call TRBJ2-7; D is uncertain. The specimen sequenced was PBMCs. The clonotype comes from a man aged 35 to 55 in good health and CMV-seronegative. Here the CDR3 reads CASSEFREREQYF. The CDR3 bases are TGCGCCAGCAGTGAGTTTCGTGAGAGGGAGCAGTACTTC.